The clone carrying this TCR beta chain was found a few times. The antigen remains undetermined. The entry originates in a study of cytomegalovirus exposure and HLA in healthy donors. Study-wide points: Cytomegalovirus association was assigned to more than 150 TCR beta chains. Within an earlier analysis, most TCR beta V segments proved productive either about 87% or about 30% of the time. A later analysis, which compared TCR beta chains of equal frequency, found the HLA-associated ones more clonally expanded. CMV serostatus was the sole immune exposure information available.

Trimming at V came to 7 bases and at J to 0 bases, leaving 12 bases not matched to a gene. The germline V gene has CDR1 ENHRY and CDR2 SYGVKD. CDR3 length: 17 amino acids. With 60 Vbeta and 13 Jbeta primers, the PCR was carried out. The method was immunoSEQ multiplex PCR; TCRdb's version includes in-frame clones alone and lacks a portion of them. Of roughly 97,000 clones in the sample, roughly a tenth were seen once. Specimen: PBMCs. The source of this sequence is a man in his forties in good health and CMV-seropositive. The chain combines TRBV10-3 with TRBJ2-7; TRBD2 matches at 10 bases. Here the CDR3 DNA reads TGTGCCATCAATGGCCCGGGACTAGCGCCTAGCTCCTACGAGCAGTACTTC. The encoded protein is CAINGPGLAPSSYEQYF.